The present T cell receptor beta chain was sequenced within a study of T cells after somatic rescue of genetic block. Sequencing was performed with immunoSEQ multiplex PCR; in TCRdb, only in-frame clones are kept and a portion is missing. The table includes 11,000 to 15,000 clones, roughly 72% detected once. Germline assignment: CDR1 MNHEY and CDR2 SVGAGI. Trimming took 4 bases from V and 6 from J, leaving 16 bases between them. The CDR3 sequence is 14 residues long. The material sequenced was peripheral blood mononuclear cells (PBMCs). This chain joins TRBV6-5 and TRBJ2-7; a weak D match, TRBD1 (5 bases). The clonotype originates from a boy aged 5-17 years. CDR3 residues: CASSSPQGSVEQYF. The DNA of the CDR3 is TGTGCCAGCAGTTCCCCCCAGGGAAGTGTCGAGCAGTACTTC.